Below are 18 T cell receptor beta chains sequenced from a single sample in a study of blood T cell repertoires in COVID-19 (TCRdb year 2020). Library preparation employed the immunoSEQ multiplex PCR assay. Drawn from immuneACCESS, this table holds only the in-frame rearrangements with V and J called that TCRdb kept. Clones are partly lost; checked studies trace under half to an unresolved V gene and leave the rest unexplained. The sample has tens of thousands of clones on record, around 80% of them singletons. The ten largest make up roughly 5.9% of the sample. Specimen: peripheral blood. All receptors derive from a human donor in a cohort sampled during active or convalescent COVID-19.

This chain links TRBV23-1 with TRBJ2-5; the D gene is possibly TRBD2 (7 bases). TRBV23-1 is an ORF; its function is uncertain. The V end was cut by 0 bases, the J end by 5 bases, with 10 bases between. This CDR3 region has 14 residues. CDR3 bases: TGCGCCAGCAGTCAATCGGGGGGGCCCGAGACCCAGTACTTC. This encodes CASSQSGGPETQYF.

This chain joins TRBV19 and TRBJ2-3; TRBD1 matches 12 bases. Germline V gives CDR1 LNHDA, CDR2 SQIVND (reference sequence). Trimming removed 6 bases from V and 5 bases from J; junction bases left unmatched: 6. The CDR3 runs 15 residues. This CDR3 reads CASRPGQGAGDTQYF. CDR3 coding DNA: TGTGCCAGTAGGCCGGGACAGGGGGCAGGAGATACGCAGTATTTT.

This CDR3 is CASSLSGGAFNEQFF. CDR3 DNA sequence: TGTGCCAGCAGTCTGAGCGGGGGGGCCTTTAATGAGCAGTTCTTC. The V gene is TRBV6-5, the J gene TRBJ2-1, with 10 bases identical to TRBD2. The CDR3 has 15 amino acids. CDR1 is MNHEY, CDR2 SVGAGI, per germline. Trimming at V came to 5 bases and at J to 7 bases, leaving 8 bases not matched to a gene.

This clone was detected only a few times. The CDR3 here is CASSQTRTSGRENEQFF. The CDR3 nucleotides are TGTGCCAGCAGCCAAACCCGGACTAGCGGGCGAGAGAATGAGCAGTTCTTC. The chain has TRBV6-2 or TRBV6-3 and TRBJ2-1; 11 bases are shared with TRBD2. Germline V gives CDR1 MNHEY, CDR2 SVGEGT. V lost 6 bases, J lost 7 bases, and 14 bases stayed unmatched. The CDR3 is 17 amino acids.

V is TRBV5-5 and J is TRBJ2-7; 10 bases align to TRBD1. The ends lost 4 bases at V and 3 bases at J; junction bases unmatched: 7. Germline CDR1 and CDR2: SGHKS and YYEKEE (reference sequence). There are 15 residues in the CDR3. The CDR3 protein is CASSVRRTGGYEQYF. Written as DNA, the CDR3 is TGTGCCAGCAGCGTGAGAAGGACAGGGGGCTACGAGCAGTACTTC. Full variable domain (missing parts from reference TRBV5-5 and TRBJ2-7): DAGVTQSPTHLIKTRGQQVTLRCSPISGHKSVSWYQQVLGQGPQFIFQYYEKEERGRGNFPDRFSARQFPNYSSELNVNALLLGDSALYLCASSVRRTGGYEQYFGPGTRLTVT.

The J gene is TRBJ1-5, the V gene TRBV9; 7 bases agree with TRBD1. Trimming at V came to 4 bases and at J to 6 bases, leaving 10 bases not matched to a gene. CDR3 length: 15 residues. CDR1 and CDR2 from the germline V gene are SGDLS and YYNGEE. This CDR3 reads CASSTQGEGGQPQHF. The CDR3 nucleotides are TGTGCCAGCAGCACTCAGGGGGAAGGGGGTCAGCCCCAGCATTTT.

The chain employs TRBV6-5 and TRBJ2-2; 10 bases fit TRBD2. Germline assignment: CDR1 MNHEY and CDR2 SVGAGI. The CDR3 loop spans 14 amino acids. V shed 7 bases and J 6 bases; nucleotides not matched to a gene: 5. CDR3 loop: CASTAGGQAGELFF. The DNA of the CDR3 is TGTGCCAGCACAGCGGGGGGGCAGGCCGGGGAGCTGTTTTTT.

The chain combines TRBV11-2 with TRBJ1-6, with TRBD1 matching 7 bases. The CDR3 sequence is 16 residues long. Trimming took 3 bases from V and 10 from J; bases not matched to a gene: 12. Germline assignment: CDR1 SGHAT and CDR2 FQNNGV. CDR3 amino acids: CASSLVLNRGGSPLHF. As DNA, the CDR3 is TGTGCCAGCAGCTTGGTCTTAAACAGGGGTGGCTCACCCCTCCACTTT.

The V call is TRBV6-5, the J call TRBJ1-1; 8 bases align to TRBD1. Germline V gives CDR1 MNHEY, CDR2 SVGAGI. The CDR3 has 14 amino acids. V was pared by 6 bases and J by 5 bases, with 8 bases of the junction left unmatched. CDR3 nucleotides: TGTGCCAGCAGAAACGAGGACAGGGAGACTGAAGCTTTCTTT. Translating it yields CASRNEDRETEAFF.

The chain combines TRBV11-2 with TRBJ2-7; D is perhaps TRBD1 (5 bases). Germline V CDR1 and CDR2: SGHAT, FQNNGV. The V gene lost 0 bases and the J gene lost 3 bases, with 9 bases spanning the gap. The CDR3 spans 14 residues. The chain's CDR3 is CASSLDRGSYEQYF. The CDR3 DNA sequence: TGTGCCAGCAGCTTAGATAGGGGCAGCTACGAGCAGTACTTC. Full variable domain (remainder filled in from reference TRBV11-2 and TRBJ2-7): EAGVAQSPRYKIIEKRQSVAFWCNPISGHATLYWYQQILGQGPKLLIQFQNNGVVDDSQLPKDRFSAERLKGVDSTLKIQPAKLEDSAVYLCASSLDRGSYEQYFGPGTRLTVT.

This chain joins TRBV29-1 and TRBJ2-7; 12 bases agree with TRBD1. The CDR3 loop spans 15 amino acids. V lost 8 bases to trimming and J lost 3 bases; unmatched junction nucleotides: 11. In germline, CDR1 is SQVTM, CDR2 ANQGSEA. The CDR3 sequence is CSSGWGQGAGYEQYF. The CDR3 DNA reads as TGCAGCTCGGGGTGGGGACAGGGGGCAGGCTACGAGCAGTACTTC.

This clone was detected a few times. The V and J genes are TRBV3-1 (or the pseudogene TRBV3-2) and TRBJ2-5; D is possibly TRBD1 (5 bases). Per germline, CDR1 LGHDT and CDR2 YNNKEL (reference sequence). Trimming cost V 6 bases and J 2 bases, with 7 bases left between them. The CDR3 spans 12 residues. CDR3: CASSRQQETQYF. DNA for the CDR3: TGTGCCAGCAGTCGACAGCAAGAGACCCAGTACTTC.

This chain joins TRBV7-2 and TRBJ2-5; TRBD2 aligns across 8 bases. The V segment lost 8 bases and the J segment 2 bases; nucleotides outside the gene matches: 4. The germline CDR1 and CDR2 sequences are SGHTA and FQGNSA. The length of the CDR3 is 13 residues. CDR3 sequence (DNA): TGTGCCAGCGGCGGGGGGATACAAGAGACCCAGTACTTC. Amino acid sequence: CASGGGIQETQYF.

V usage is TRBV11-2 and J usage is TRBJ1-1; D unresolved. Looked up from germline, CDR1 is SGHAT and CDR2 is FQNNGV. The CDR3 consists of 13 residues. The V and J ends lost 2 bases and 1 base respectively, with 5 bases between them. The CDR3 protein is CASSLRGNTEAFF. The CDR3 coding sequence is TGTGCCAGCAGCTTACGGGGGAACACTGAAGCTTTCTTT. The variable domain in full, completed from reference TRBV11-2 and TRBJ1-1, reads EAGVAQSPRYKIIEKRQSVAFWCNPISGHATLYWYQQILGQGPKLLIQFQNNGVVDDSQLPKDRFSAERLKGVDSTLKIQPAKLEDSAVYLCASSLRGNTEAFFGQGTRLTVV.

In nucleotides, the CDR3 is TGTGCCAGCAGTCTAACAGGGGACACTGAAGCTTTCTTT. Encoded protein: CASSLTGDTEAFF. This chain uses TRBV3-1 (or the pseudogene TRBV3-2) with TRBJ1-1, with TRBD1 matching 7 bases. After removal of 6 bases from V and 3 bases from J, the junction contained 4 bases not matched to a gene. In germline, CDR1 is LGHDT, CDR2 YNNKEL (reference sequence). The CDR3 contains 13 residues.

The rearrangement uses TRBV11-2 and TRBJ2-7, with a tentative D call TRBD1 (6 bases). Trimming removed 5 bases from V and 2 bases from J, with 13 bases in between. The CDR3 runs 14 residues. Germline CDR1 reads SGHAT; CDR2 reads FQNNGV. CDR3 coding DNA: TGTGCCAGCAGCCTACAGGGAAGTACCTACGAGCAGTACTTC. Translating it yields CASSLQGSTYEQYF.

V usage is TRBV7-2 and J usage is TRBJ1-3, with TRBD1 matching 8 bases. The CDR3 sequence is 16 residues long. V trimming: 2 bases; J trimming: 2 bases; junction bases outside the gene matches: 5. CDR1 and CDR2 from the germline V gene are SGHTA and FQGNSA. The CDR3 nucleotides are TGTGCCAGCAGCTTAACCGGGACAGGCGCTGGAAACACCATATATTTT. Its translation is CASSLTGTGAGNTIYF.

V usage is TRBV4-3 and J usage is TRBJ2-3; the match to TRBD1 covers 8 bases. Germline V lookup: CDR1 LGHNA, CDR2 YSLEER. This CDR3 spans 15 amino acids. V lost 2 bases to trimming and J lost 2 bases; unmatched junction nucleotides: 3. The CDR3 sequence is CASSQSTGDTDTQYF. The DNA for the CDR3 is TGCGCCAGCAGCCAATCGACAGGGGACACAGATACGCAGTATTTT.